This is a list of T cell receptor beta chains from one sample in a study of blood T cell repertoires in COVID-19. TCRdb's copy holds only in-frame clones and misses some; the assay was immunoSEQ multiplex PCR. The table lists a few hundred thousand clones, 89% of them singletons. The material sequenced was PBMCs or T cells enriched from blood (not recorded which). Receptor source: a woman aged 35 to 49 who had recovered from COVID-19. The CDR3 runs from the conserved cysteine through the conserved F or W. The D gene is left open where the match is weak.

v_call d_call cdr3_aa
TRBV7-9 - CASSPTFQGSEAFF
TRBV9 - CASSKGRVENSPLHF
TRBV7-8 - CASSLNGETGTEAFF
TRBV6-5 TRBD2 CASSYSGGRQTYEQYF
TRBV2 TRBD2 CAGGTSGAEETQYF
TRBV18 - CASSPGRTENTEAFF
TRBV12-3/TRBV12-4 - CASSPQGNTEAFF
TRBV19 - CASSISPRYQETQYF
TRBV6-5 - CASSSGYNEQFF
TRBV7-2 TRBD2 CASSLTGTSGGNKNIQYF
TRBV28 - CASTLTGTHYEQYF
TRBV7-2 - CASSSTLRETQYF
TRBV14 - CASSRRQSSGANVLTF
TRBV4-3 TRBD2 CASSQQRESYYEQYF
TRBV7-7 TRBD2 CASSQAGEWTGELFF
TRBV11-3 - CASSLDGQSFYEQYF
TRBV10-2 - CASSESHRVTETQYF
TRBV6-5 - CASSYNRDTYEQYF
TRBV30 - CAWSSQGTYNSPLHF
TRBV29-1 TRBD1 CSVSTGAETQYF
TRBV11-2 - CASSWTGGKKDTQYF
TRBV6-2/TRBV6-3 - CASSYSLGGGKGSELF
TRBV5-8 - CASSQGVSPLNEQFF